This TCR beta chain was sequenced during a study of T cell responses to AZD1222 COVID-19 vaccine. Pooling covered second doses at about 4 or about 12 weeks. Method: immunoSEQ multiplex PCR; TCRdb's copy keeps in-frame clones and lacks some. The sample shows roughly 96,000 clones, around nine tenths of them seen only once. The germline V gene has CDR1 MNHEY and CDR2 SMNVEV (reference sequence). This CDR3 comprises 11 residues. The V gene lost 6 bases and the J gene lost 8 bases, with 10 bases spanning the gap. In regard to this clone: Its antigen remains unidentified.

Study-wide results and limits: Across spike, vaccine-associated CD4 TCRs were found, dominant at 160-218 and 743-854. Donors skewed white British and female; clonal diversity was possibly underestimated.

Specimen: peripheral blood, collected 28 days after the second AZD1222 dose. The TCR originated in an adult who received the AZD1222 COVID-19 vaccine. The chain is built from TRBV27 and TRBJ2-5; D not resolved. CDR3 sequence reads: CASRTGLTQYF. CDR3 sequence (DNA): TGTGCCAGCAGGACGGGCCTCACCCAGTACTTC.